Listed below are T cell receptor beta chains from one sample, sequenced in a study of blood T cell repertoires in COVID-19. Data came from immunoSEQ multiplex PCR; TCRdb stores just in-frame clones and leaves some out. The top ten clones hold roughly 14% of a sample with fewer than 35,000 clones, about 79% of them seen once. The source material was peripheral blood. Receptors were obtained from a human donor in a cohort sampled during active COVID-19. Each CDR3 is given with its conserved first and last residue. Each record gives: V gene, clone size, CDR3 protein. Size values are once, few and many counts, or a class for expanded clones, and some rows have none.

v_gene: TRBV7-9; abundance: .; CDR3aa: CASRRGGDDQPQHF
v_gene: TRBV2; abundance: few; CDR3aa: CASSPSSGGTGELFF
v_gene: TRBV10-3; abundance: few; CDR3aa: CATGTGNTGELFF
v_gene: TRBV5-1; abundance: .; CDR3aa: CASRQGSLNEQFF
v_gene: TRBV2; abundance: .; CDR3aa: CASSAQGGAEAFF
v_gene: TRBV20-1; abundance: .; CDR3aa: CSAGEATEAFF
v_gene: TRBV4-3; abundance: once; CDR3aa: CASSQEGARQVGYTF
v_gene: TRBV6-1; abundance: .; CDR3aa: CASSAGQGADTGELFF
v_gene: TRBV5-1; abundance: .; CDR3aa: CASSPGTGGVKNTEAFF
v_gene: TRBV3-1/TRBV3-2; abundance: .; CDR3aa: CASSQAPVSNQPQHF
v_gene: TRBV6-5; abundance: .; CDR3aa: CASSYLFYSNQPQHF
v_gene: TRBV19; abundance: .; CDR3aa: CASSGGLAGAPGELFF
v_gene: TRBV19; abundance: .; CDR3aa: CASMRPDYNEQFF
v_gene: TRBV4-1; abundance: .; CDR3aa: CASSQDLADNEQFF
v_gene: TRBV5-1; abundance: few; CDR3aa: CASSPYSSLDGQGPKAFF
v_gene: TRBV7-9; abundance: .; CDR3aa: CASSALAHESETQYF
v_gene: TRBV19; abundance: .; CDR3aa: CASSIAPGTDTQYF
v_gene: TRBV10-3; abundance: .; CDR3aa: CAISPTPAGHETQYF
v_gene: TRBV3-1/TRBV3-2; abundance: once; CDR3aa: CASSLLAGSNTGELFF
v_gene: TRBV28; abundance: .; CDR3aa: CASSLSAGQETQYF
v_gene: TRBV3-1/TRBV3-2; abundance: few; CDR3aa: CASSRRLTPGGYTF
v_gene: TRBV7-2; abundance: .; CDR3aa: CASRPSMTGHTDTQYF
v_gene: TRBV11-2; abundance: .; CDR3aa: CASSRDRGETQYF
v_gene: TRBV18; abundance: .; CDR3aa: CASSNRAEGGETQYF
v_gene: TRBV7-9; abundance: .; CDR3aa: CASSLGYTEDYGYTF
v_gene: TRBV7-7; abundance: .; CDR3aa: CASSFRGSSTDTQYF
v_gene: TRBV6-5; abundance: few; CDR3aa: CASSTENRESPLHF
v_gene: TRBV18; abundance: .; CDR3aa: CASSAGPYGETQYF
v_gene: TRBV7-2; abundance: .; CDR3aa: CASSLRGTGSYEQYF
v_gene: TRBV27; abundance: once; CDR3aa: CASSLAGREYGYTF
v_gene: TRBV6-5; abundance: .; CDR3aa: CASRPGGSTGELFF
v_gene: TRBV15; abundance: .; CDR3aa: CATSLSTGAQGNEQFF
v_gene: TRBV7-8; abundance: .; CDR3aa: CASSLRGGGTKNIQYF
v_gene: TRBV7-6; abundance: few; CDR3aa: CASSQKTGGRSPLHF
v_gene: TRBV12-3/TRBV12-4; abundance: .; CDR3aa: CASVRQQYNEQFF
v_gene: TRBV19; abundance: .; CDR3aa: CASSMLGQGSYEQYF
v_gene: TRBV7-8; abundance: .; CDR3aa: CASSLKTGASYEQYF
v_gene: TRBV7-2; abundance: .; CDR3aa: CASSLSGYEQYF
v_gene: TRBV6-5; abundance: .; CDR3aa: CASSYFRGGSTETQYF
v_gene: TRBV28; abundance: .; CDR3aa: CASSRGRRTGGNNEQFF
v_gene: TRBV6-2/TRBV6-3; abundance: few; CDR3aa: CASSRLRDTSYEQYF
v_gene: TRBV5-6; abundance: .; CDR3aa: CASSLTGTGNTEAFF
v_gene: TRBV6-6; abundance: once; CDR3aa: CASRFAENSPLHF
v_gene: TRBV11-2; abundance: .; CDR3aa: CASSPEGAGEWNTQYF
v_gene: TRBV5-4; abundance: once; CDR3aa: CASSLSLSSYNEQFF
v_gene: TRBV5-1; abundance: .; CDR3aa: CASSPTPGTGDNEQFF
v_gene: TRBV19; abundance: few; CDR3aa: CASSRYRGTEAFF
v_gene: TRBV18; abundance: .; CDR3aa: CASSPSTGYTEAFF
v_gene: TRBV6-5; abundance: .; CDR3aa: CASRSTGSNEQYF
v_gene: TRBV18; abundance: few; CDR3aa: CASSPQGASGNEKLFF
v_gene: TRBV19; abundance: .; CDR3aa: CASSHRGLTEAFF
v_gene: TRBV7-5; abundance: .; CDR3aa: CARSLVGTESYEQYF
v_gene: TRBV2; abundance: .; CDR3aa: CASRDRTRANTIYF
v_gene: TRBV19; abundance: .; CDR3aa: CASSSDRGGTREQFF
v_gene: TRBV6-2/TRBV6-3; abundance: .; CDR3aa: CASSFGGAGADTQYF
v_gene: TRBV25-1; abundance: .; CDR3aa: CASRAPGQGAEKLFF
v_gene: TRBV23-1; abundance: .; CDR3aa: CASSQSTGGFTGELFF
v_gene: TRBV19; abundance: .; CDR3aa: CASAAGSTYEQYF
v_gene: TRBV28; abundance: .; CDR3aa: CASSGTGTLQETQYF
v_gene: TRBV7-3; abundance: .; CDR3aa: CASSVGGGRTEAFF